This entry concerns a single TCR beta chain. Assay: immunoSEQ multiplex PCR; the TCRdb copy retains only in-frame clones and omits some. Altogether 45,000 to 60,000 clones are present, just over 85% being singletons, with the ten largest covering 5.6%. This sample was taken from a study of technical replicates of blood from a handful of donors. This receptor was taken from a human donor in good health. Some clones in this sample may be carry-over from other donors' samples. Sequenced input: PBMCs.

CDR3 loop: CSAGRGNTQYF. CDR3 nucleotide sequence: TGCAGTGCCGGGCGGGGTAATACGCAGTATTTT. The genes are TRBV20-1 and TRBJ2-3; D may be TRBD2 (6 bases). This CDR3 has 11 amino acids. Germline V gives CDR1 DFQATT, CDR2 SNEGSKA (reference sequence). V dropped 6 bases and J dropped 7 bases, with 11 bases sitting between them.